The clone carrying this T cell receptor beta chain was counted many times. What it binds is not known. The sample is drawn from a study of T cells in Graves' hyperthyroidism and ophthalmopathy. Whole-study context: Prior to any treatment, at the point of initial diagnosis, peripheral blood was collected. Study-wide findings and caveats: Ophthalmopathy cases were set apart from stable hyperthyroidism by a 13 V-J model. Ophthalmopathy, which appeared later, was predicted by the model a median about 6 months before onset.

Germline values: CDR1 KGHSH, CDR2 LQKENI. V was cut by 0 bases and J by 9 bases, with 14 bases left in between. This CDR3 is built from 14 residues. Amplified TCR beta CDR3 regions derived from RNA transcripts. First-round RT-PCR targeting the TCR CDR3 was performed with the HTBI primer set. TCRdb recomputed calls from the multiplex PCR reads with MiXCR, one row per CDR3 protein. The sample comprises fewer than 700,000 distinct CDR3 sequences, 15% to 20% of which are singletons, and about 3.8% rests with the top ten. The TCR sequence derives from a woman under 40 with Graves' hyperthyroidism. Material for sequencing was blood. The chain is built from TRBV18 and TRBJ1-1; D is unresolved. The DNA for the CDR3 is TGTGCCAGCTCACCACCCATCGTAAGCCAACAAGCTTTCTTT. Its protein is CASSPPIVSQQAFF.